A single sample is the source of the 23 T cell receptor beta chains below, sequenced in a study of blood T cell repertoires in COVID-19. Sequenced by immunoSEQ multiplex PCR; TCRdb stores in-frame clones only, minus some. The table lists 100,000 to 150,000 clones, approximately 81% of them singletons. The sample consisted of peripheral blood. These receptors all stem from a woman between 50 and 59 years old with acute or convalescent COVID-19.

The chain joins TRBV20-1 to TRBJ2-3; 7 positions match TRBD2. The length of the CDR3 is 11 residues. Trimming removed 6 bases from V and 9 bases from J; junction bases left unmatched: 6. CDR1 DFQATT and CDR2 SNEGSKA come from the germline V gene (reference sequence). This CDR3 reads CSAQRDYTQYF. DNA of the CDR3: TGCAGTGCCCAGAGGGACTACACGCAGTATTTT.

CDR3: CASSLGTSGYNEQFF. The CDR3 DNA reads TGTGCCAGCAGCTTAGGGACTAGCGGGTACAATGAGCAGTTCTTC. The rearrangement uses TRBV11-2 and TRBJ2-1, with 11 bases matching TRBD2. Germline V gene sequence: CDR1 SGHAT, CDR2 FQNNGV. The CDR3 is 15 residues long. J was trimmed by 4 bases and V by 1 base; bases with no gene match: 0.

A single count supports this clone. The chain combines TRBV5-8 with TRBJ1-3; D is unclear. The CDR3 sequence is 14 residues long. V was cut by 5 bases and J by 0 bases, with 9 bases left in between. Germline CDR1 and CDR2: SGHTS and YDEGEE. CDR3 coding DNA: TGTGCCAGCAGGAGGAGCACCTCTGGAAACACCATATATTTT. It codes for CASRRSTSGNTIYF.

This clone was seen a single time. The chain uses TRBV18 and TRBJ2-7; D is perhaps TRBD2 (6 bases). Germline CDR1 is KGHSH and CDR2 is LQKENI. CDR3 length: 15 amino acids. Deletions cut 5 bases from V and 7 bases from J, with 21 bases between. In DNA, the CDR3 is TGTGCCAGCTCAGCTATGAACGGGGGAATGGGGGAGCAGTACTTC. Its protein is CASSAMNGGMGEQYF.

The chain couples TRBV24-1 to TRBJ2-6; 8 bases map to TRBD2. The CDR3 spans 17 residues. Germline CDR1 and CDR2: KGHDR and SFDVKD. With 4 bases clipped from V and 2 bases from J, the junction kept 6 bases outside the gene matches. This chain's CDR3 is CATSDFGSGTGANVLTF. As DNA, the CDR3 is TGTGCCACCAGTGACTTCGGTAGCGGGACTGGGGCCAACGTCCTGACTTTC.

This chain uses TRBV19 with TRBJ2-7, with D possibly TRBD2 on 5 matching bases. The V gene's germline CDR1 is LNHDA and CDR2 SQIVND (reference sequence). V dropped 3 bases and J dropped 5 bases, with 11 bases sitting between them. The CDR3 has 13 residues. Written as DNA, the CDR3 is TGTGCCAGTAGTATCGGGATGCTCGACGAGCAGTACTTC. Protein: CASSIGMLDEQYF. Full variable domain (rest looked up from reference TRBV19 and TRBJ2-7): DGGITQSPKYLFRKEGQNVTLSCEQNLNHDAMYWYRQDPGQGLRLIYYSQIVNDFQKGDIAEGYSVSREKKESFPLTVTSAQKNPTAFYLCASSIGMLDEQYFGPGTRLTVT.

V gene TRBV10-2 combines with J gene TRBJ1-5; D gene unclear. There are 13 residues in the CDR3. Germline V CDR1 and CDR2: WSHSY, SAAADI. V lost 2 bases, J lost 6 bases, and 8 bases lay in between. The CDR3 DNA is TGCGCCAGCAGTGAGACTCCGCGTCAGCCCCAGCATTTT. Encoded protein: CASSETPRQPQHF.

The genes are TRBV20-1 and TRBJ2-7; D perhaps matches TRBD2 (5 bases). CDR3 length: 12 amino acids. Trimming shortened V by 3 bases and J by 1 base, and 7 bases separated the two germline ends. From germline, CDR1 is DFQATT and CDR2 SNEGSKA (reference sequence). The CDR3 coding sequence is TGCAGTGCTAGTCGCGGGTCCTACGAGCAGTACTTC. It translates to CSASRGSYEQYF.

The V and J genes are TRBV2 and TRBJ2-1; the D gene is possibly TRBD2 (5 bases). With 6 bases removed from V and 0 bases from J, the gap between germline ends came to 12 bases. Germline CDR1 is SNHLY and CDR2 is FYNNEI. The CDR3 has 15 amino acids. Here the CDR3 DNA reads TGTGCCAGCAGAAGGGAGTCCGGCTCCTACAATGAGCAGTTCTTC. As protein: CASRRESGSYNEQFF.

This clone came up a few times. The chain employs TRBV18 and TRBJ2-3; D might be TRBD1 (6 bases). The V end was cut by 3 bases, the J end by 4 bases, with 17 bases between. Germline values: CDR1 KGHSH, CDR2 LQKENI. The CDR3 totals 16 residues. This CDR3 is CASSPRRGRGADTQYF. DNA of the CDR3: TGTGCCAGCTCACCCCGAAGGGGCAGGGGCGCAGATACGCAGTATTTT.

The chain recombines TRBV2 with TRBJ1-1; D unresolved. Between the trimmed V and J ends, which lost 3 bases and 7 bases, there was a span of 24 bases. This CDR3 has 17 residues. From germline, CDR1 is SNHLY and CDR2 FYNNEI. The chain's CDR3 is CASSEGPGRPTEGEAFF. Written as DNA, the CDR3 is TGTGCCAGCAGTGAGGGTCCCGGCAGGCCCACTGAGGGTGAAGCTTTCTTT.

This chain joins TRBV2 and TRBJ1-2, with D perhaps matching TRBD1 (5 bases). The germline CDR1 and CDR2 sequences are SNHLY and FYNNEI. The CDR3 has 18 residues. The V and J ends lost 6 bases and 8 bases respectively, with 31 bases between them. CDR3 protein: CASRGDRGGSGSNHGYTF. The CDR3, as DNA: TGTGCCAGCAGGGGGGACCGCGGGGGGTCCGGGTCCAATCACGGCTACACCTTC. Based on the CDR3 plus reference TRBV2 and TRBJ1-2, the full variable domain is EPEVTQTPSHQVTQMGQEVILRCVPISNHLYFYWYRQILGQKVEFLVSFYNNEISEKSEIFDDQFSVERPDGSNFTLKIRSTKLEDSAMYFCASRGDRGGSGSNHGYTFGSGTRLTVV.

The chain employs TRBV18 and TRBJ1-4, with D possibly being TRBD1 (5 bases). The germline CDR1 and CDR2 sequences are KGHSH and LQKENI. Deletions cut 3 bases from V and 4 bases from J, with 9 bases between. The CDR3 totals 14 residues. Here the CDR3 DNA reads TGTGCCAGCTCACCGGAACAGGTTAATGAAAAACTGTTTTTT. As protein: CASSPEQVNEKLFF.

The gene calls are TRBV25-1 and TRBJ1-4; D unresolved. Germline CDR1 and CDR2: MGHDK and SYGVNS. Trimming shortened V by 5 bases and J by 0 bases, and 10 bases separated the two germline ends. The CDR3 sequence is 15 residues long. As DNA, the CDR3 is TGTGCCAGCAGTCCCAGGAGGGCAACTAATGAAAAACTGTTTTTT. It yields the protein CASSPRRATNEKLFF. The variable domain in full, completed from reference TRBV25-1 and TRBJ1-4, reads EADIYQTPRYLVIGTGKKITLECSQTMGHDKMYWYQQDPGMELHLIHYSYGVNSTEKGDLSSESTVSRIRTEHFPLTLESARPSHTSQYLCASSPRRATNEKLFFGSGTQLSVL.

V usage is TRBV15 and J usage is TRBJ1-2, with TRBD1 matching 7 bases. CDR3 length equals 15 residues. Germline V CDR1 and CDR2: LNHNV, YYDKDF (reference sequence). V was clipped by 5 bases and J by 7 bases; unmatched bases: 13. CDR3 nucleotide sequence: TGTGCCACCAGCGACCCAACGACAGGGTCAGGTGGCTACACCTTC. Translated, it gives CATSDPTTGSGGYTF.

The chain recombines TRBV7-9 with TRBJ1-1; no clear D. This CDR3 has 12 amino acids. With 2 bases removed from V and 6 bases from J, the gap between germline ends came to 7 bases. Germline lookup yields CDR1 SEHNR and CDR2 FQNEAQ (reference sequence). CDR3 nucleotide sequence: TGTGCCAGCAGCTTATTCTCCCCTGAAGCTTTCTTT. As protein: CASSLFSPEAFF.

The V call is TRBV6-5, the J call TRBJ1-1, with TRBD1 identical over 7 bases. In germline, CDR1 is MNHEY, CDR2 SVGAGI. V shed 4 bases, J shed 4 bases, and the junction held 9 bases outside the gene matches. This CDR3 has 15 residues. This CDR3 is CASSSPGTEATEAFF. CDR3 nucleotide sequence: TGTGCCAGCAGTTCCCCCGGGACAGAAGCCACTGAAGCTTTCTTT.

The rearrangement links TRBV9 to TRBJ2-1; D is perhaps TRBD1 (6 bases). The V and J ends lost 4 bases and 9 bases respectively, with 23 bases between them. In germline, CDR1 is SGDLS, CDR2 YYNGEE. This CDR3 has 16 residues. CDR3 region: CASSRDPGQTNGEQFF. In DNA, the CDR3 is TGTGCCAGCAGCAGAGATCCCGGACAGACAAACGGTGAGCAGTTCTTC.

In its sample, this clone was seen a few times. This CDR3 is CASSSGSRNQPQHF. The DNA of the CDR3 is TGTGCCAGCAGCTCAGGCTCTCGCAATCAGCCCCAGCATTTT. The chain links TRBV6-5 to TRBJ1-5; D is ambiguous. The germline gives CDR1 MNHEY, CDR2 SVGAGI. Deletions cut 6 bases from V and 2 bases from J, with 11 bases between. The CDR3 has 14 residues.

This clone appeared a single time. V is TRBV18 and J is TRBJ2-7; no definite D call. The germline V gene encodes CDR1 KGHSH and CDR2 LQKENI. V lost 3 bases and J lost 5, with 8 bases in between. This CDR3 contains 12 residues. CDR3 sequence (DNA): TGTGCCAGCTCACCCGCGAGGAACGAGCAGTACTTC. Protein product: CASSPARNEQYF.

The rearrangement joins TRBV9 to TRBJ2-2; 8 nucleotides agree with TRBD1. Germline-derived CDR1 and CDR2 are SGDLS and YYNGEE. With V trimmed by 4 bases and J by 3 bases, 5 bases remained unmatched. The CDR3 contains 15 residues. This chain's CDR3 is CASSPRTGYTGELFF. The DNA for the CDR3 is TGTGCCAGCAGCCCCCGGACAGGGTACACCGGGGAGCTGTTTTTT. The entire variable domain, with the rest obtained from reference TRBV9 and TRBJ2-2, is as follows: DSGVTQTPKHLITATGQRVTLRCSPRSGDLSVYWYQQSLDQGLQFLIQYYNGEERAKGNILERFSAQQFPDLHSELNLSSLELGDSALYFCASSPRTGYTGELFFGEGSRLTVL.

The chain carries TRBV27 and TRBJ1-6; D remains ambiguous. Germline V CDR1 and CDR2: MNHEY, SMNVEV (reference sequence). This CDR3 spans 14 amino acids. The ends were cut back, 7 bases at V and 7 bases at J, with 14 bases in the middle. Written as DNA, the CDR3 is TGTGCCAGCACTAGACTTGTTAGCAATTCACCCCTCCACTTT. Amino acids: CASTRLVSNSPLHF.

The chain links TRBV5-5 to TRBJ2-7; D uncertain. Germline V gene data show CDR1 as SGHKS and CDR2 as YYEKEE (reference sequence). Trimming removed 2 bases from V and 7 bases from J, with 13 bases in between. This CDR3 has 13 residues. CDR3 amino acids: CASSFTEYAEQYF. The CDR3 nucleotides read TGTGCCAGCAGCTTTACAGAGTACGCAGAGCAGTACTTC.